This T cell receptor (beta chain) was identified during a study of cytomegalovirus exposure and HLA in healthy donors. PCR employed 60 Vbeta and 13 Jbeta primers. Sequencing was performed with immunoSEQ multiplex PCR; in TCRdb, only in-frame clones are kept and a portion is missing. The profile covers under 200,000 clones, with around 80% appearing a single time and 0.69% taken by the ten largest. Germline CDR1 reads SGHTA; CDR2 reads FQGNSA. Unmatched junction bases numbered 7, after V lost 3 bases and J lost 5 bases. This CDR3 is built from 15 residues. In its sample, this clone was seen once. The V gene is TRBV7-2, the J gene TRBJ1-2; 9 bases match TRBD1. The sequencing input was PBMCs. The TCR sequence derives from a woman in her thirties or forties in good health and CMV-seronegative. CDR3 DNA sequence: TGTGCCAGCAGCTTTCGACAGGGGGAAATTTATGGCTACACCTTC. Translating gives CASSFRQGEIYGYTF.